Below are 27 T cell receptor beta chains sequenced from a single sample in a study of cytomegalovirus exposure and HLA in healthy donors. 13 Jbeta primers and 60 Vbeta primers were used for the PCR. Profiled with immunoSEQ multiplex PCR; TCRdb holds only in-frame clones, not every one. Counted here are around 170,000 clones, around 85% occurring once; the ten biggest clones make up 6.3%. What was sequenced was PBMCs. The receptors stem from a man in his forties or fifties in good health and CMV-seropositive.

V is TRBV7-6 and J is TRBJ1-4; 10 nucleotides agree with TRBD1. Germline V lookup: CDR1 SGHVS, CDR2 FNYEAQ. V lost 5 bases to trimming and J lost 3 bases; unmatched junction nucleotides: 3. The CDR3 spans 15 residues. CDR3 amino acids: CASSVGTGANEKLFF. CDR3 coding DNA: TGTGCCAGCAGCGTTGGGACAGGGGCTAATGAAAAACTGTTTTTT.

CDR3 nucleotides: TGTGCCAGCAGTTACTCGAGGCGGATGTCCTACGAGCAGTACTTC. Amino acid sequence: CASSYSRRMSYEQYF. The J gene is TRBJ2-7, the V gene TRBV6-5; D not resolved. The V end lost 0 bases, the J end lost 1 base, and 10 bases lay between the germline ends. This CDR3 comprises 15 residues. CDR1 and CDR2 (germline): MNHEY, SVGAGI.

The gene calls are TRBV27 and TRBJ1-1; D is perhaps TRBD1 (6 bases). This CDR3 has 13 amino acids. Trimming removed 6 bases from V and 5 bases from J, with 13 bases in between. Germline V gene sequence: CDR1 MNHEY, CDR2 SMNVEV (reference sequence). CDR3 bases: TGTGCCAGCAGACCGGGGGGGCGAACTGAAGCTTTCTTT. This gives the protein CASRPGGRTEAFF.

This clone appeared a few times. This sequence joins TRBV25-1 and TRBJ2-5; D is unresolved. The CDR3 runs to 14 residues. Germline V gene lookup returns CDR1 MGHDK and CDR2 SYGVNS. V was trimmed by 3 bases and J by 5 bases, leaving 13 bases between them. The CDR3 loop reads CASSDSLSGETQYF. CDR3 DNA sequence: TGTGCCAGCAGTGATAGTCTCTCCGGGGAGACCCAGTACTTC.

The chain joins TRBV5-1 to TRBJ2-5, with 10 positions matching TRBD2. The DNA end favors TRBJ2-7, so the J call may be wrong. This CDR3 comprises 17 residues. Germline V CDR1 and CDR2: SGHRS, YFSETQ. CDR3 coding DNA: TGCGCCAGCAGCCCGAGGCCTAGCGGGGGAGCAACCTACGAGCAGTACTTC. Translated: CASSPRPSGGATYEQYF.

The chain recombines TRBV2 with TRBJ1-2; D is uncertain. Germline CDR1 reads SNHLY; CDR2 reads FYNNEI. The CDR3 loop spans 13 amino acids. Trimming took off 7 bases at V and 4 bases at J, with 13 bases between the two ends. CDR3 DNA sequence: TGTGCCAGCACTCTGACCGGCGGCTATGGCTACACCTTC. Protein sequence: CASTLTGGYGYTF. Variable domain in full (rest from reference TRBV2 and TRBJ1-2): EPEVTQTPSHQVTQMGQEVILRCVPISNHLYFYWYRQILGQKVEFLVSFYNNEISEKSEIFDDQFSVERPDGSNFTLKIRSTKLEDSAMYFCASTLTGGYGYTFGSGTRLTVV.

The rearrangement uses TRBV29-1 and TRBJ1-1; D may be TRBD1 (5 bases). In germline, CDR1 is SQVTM, CDR2 ANQGSEA. The CDR3 is 12 residues long. V was cut by 7 bases and J by 5 bases, with 14 bases left in between. CDR3 residues: CSAGGGYTEAFF. The CDR3 nucleotides are TGCAGCGCCGGGGGGGGGTATACTGAAGCTTTCTTT.

As DNA, the CDR3 is TGTGCCAGCAGCCCTCGAGCGGGGGCTAGAACAGATACGCAGTATTTT. It translates to CASSPRAGARTDTQYF. V usage is TRBV7-9 and J usage is TRBJ2-3; 8 bases are a match to TRBD2. CDR3 length: 16 amino acids. J was trimmed by 3 bases and V by 5 bases; bases with no gene match: 10. Germline V gives CDR1 SEHNR, CDR2 FQNEAQ (reference sequence).

The chain recombines TRBV11-2 with TRBJ2-6; D uncertain. CDR3 length: 13 amino acids. V was trimmed by 5 bases and J by 1 base, leaving 3 bases between them. Per germline, CDR1 SGHAT and CDR2 FQNNGV. The CDR3 loop reads CASSPSGANVLTF. The CDR3 DNA reads TGTGCCAGCAGCCCTTCTGGGGCCAACGTCCTGACTTTC. Full variable domain (outside the CDR3, taken from reference TRBV11-2 and TRBJ2-6): EAGVAQSPRYKIIEKRQSVAFWCNPISGHATLYWYQQILGQGPKLLIQFQNNGVVDDSQLPKDRFSAERLKGVDSTLKIQPAKLEDSAVYLCASSPSGANVLTFGAGSRLTVL.

This clone was detected only a few times. The chain employs TRBV4-3 and TRBJ1-1, with 7 positions matching TRBD1. The CDR3 spans 13 residues. V dropped 0 bases and J dropped 7; count of bases not matched to a gene: 2. CDR1 and CDR2 from the germline V gene are LGHNA and YSLEER. The CDR3 here is CASSQEQGVEAFF. The CDR3 region has the DNA TGCGCCAGCAGCCAAGAGCAGGGGGTTGAAGCTTTCTTT.

The rearrangement joins TRBV9 to TRBJ1-1; 7 bases agree with TRBD1. CDR3 size: 13 residues. V lost 1 base to trimming and J lost 4 bases; unmatched junction nucleotides: 1. CDR1 and CDR2 from the germline V gene are SGDLS and YYNGEE. In DNA, the CDR3 is TGTGCCAGCAGCGTAACAGGGGCCACTGAAGCTTTCTTT. This encodes CASSVTGATEAFF.

The V call is TRBV7-3, the J call TRBJ2-5; TRBD2 is a possible D gene (5 bases). Per the germline V gene, CDR1 is SGHTA and CDR2 is FQGTGA. The germline V and J ends were trimmed by 5 bases and 1 base, with 14 bases remaining between them. This CDR3 has 15 residues. In DNA, the CDR3 is TGTGCCAGCAGCCCTCGCTCGGACTTCCAAGAGACCCAGTACTTC. Protein: CASSPRSDFQETQYF.

The chain is built from TRBV19 and TRBJ1-6, with TRBD1 identical over 9 bases. CDR3 length: 16 amino acids. The V and J ends lost 3 bases and 7 bases, in that order; junction bases with no gene match: 7. From germline, CDR1 is LNHDA and CDR2 SQIVND (reference sequence). Here the CDR3 reads CASSMSGGTGNSPLHF. CDR3 nucleotide sequence: TGTGCCAGTAGTATGAGTGGCGGGACAGGGAATTCACCCCTCCACTTT.

The V gene is TRBV5-1, the J gene TRBJ2-5, with a possible D match to TRBD2 (6 bases). Per germline, CDR1 SGHRS and CDR2 YFSETQ. V gave up 0 bases and J gave up 4 bases, with 13 bases separating them. The CDR3 runs 15 residues. The CDR3 loop reads CASSLVGLTAETQYF. CDR3 bases: TGCGCCAGCAGCTTGGTGGGACTGACTGCAGAGACCCAGTACTTC. Full variable domain (outside the CDR3, taken from reference TRBV5-1 and TRBJ2-5): KAGVTQTPRYLIKTRGQQVTLSCSPISGHRSVSWYQQTPGQGLQFLFEYFSETQRNKGNFPGRFSGRQFSNSRSEMNVSTLELGDSALYLCASSLVGLTAETQYFGPGTRLLVL.

In the case of this clone: The junction differs from germline at one of its ends, possibly a read error. J is TRBJ2-7 and V is TRBV7-9, with 13 positions matching TRBD2. This CDR3 contains 13 residues. Germline V gives CDR1 SEHNR, CDR2 FQNEAQ (reference sequence). CDR3 coding DNA: TGTTCCAGCGGGACTAGCGGGGACTACGAGCAGTACTTC. Translating it yields CSSGTSGDYEQYF.

The J gene is TRBJ1-5, the V gene TRBV6-5; 10 nucleotides agree with TRBD1. Germline V lookup: CDR1 MNHEY, CDR2 SVGAGI. Losses at the gene ends were 6 bases for V and 7 bases for J; bases not matched to a gene: 9. There are 15 residues in the CDR3. The CDR3 coding sequence is TGTGCCAGCAGCGACCGGGACAGGGGTAGGCAGCCCCAGCATTTT. The encoded protein is CASSDRDRGRQPQHF.

The chain employs TRBV28 and TRBJ1-5, with 7 bases that match TRBD1. With V trimmed by 3 bases and J by 0 bases, 5 bases remained unmatched. This CDR3 contains 16 residues. Germline CDR1 MDHEN, CDR2 SYDVKM. CDR3 loop: CASSFWDSYSNQPQHF. CDR3 DNA: TGTGCCAGCAGTTTTTGGGACAGTTATAGCAATCAGCCCCAGCATTTT. The complete variable domain, with remaining parts taken from reference TRBV28 and TRBJ1-5, reads DVKVTQSSRYLVKRTGEKVFLECVQDMDHENMFWYRQDPGLGLRLIYFSYDVKMKEKGDIPEGYSVSREKKERFSLILESASTNQTSMYLCASSFWDSYSNQPQHFGDGTRLSIL.

On this clone itself: One junction end disagrees with the germline gene, perhaps due to a read error. The rearrangement links TRBV7-7 to TRBJ2-5; D is undetermined. The germline CDR1 and CDR2 sequences are SSHAT and FNYEAQ (reference sequence). The CDR3 has 13 amino acids. The CDR3 protein is CASSTGPQETQYF. Here the CDR3 DNA reads TGTGCTAGCAGCACTGGGCCCCAAGAGACCCAGTACTTC.

This rearrangement joins TRBV7-9 to TRBJ2-3; a weak D match, TRBD2 (5 bases). Trimming cost V 3 bases and J 5 bases, with 12 bases left between them. Germline CDR1 is SEHNR and CDR2 is FQNEAQ (reference sequence). The length of the CDR3 is 14 residues. The CDR3 reads CASSFEDSIDTQYF. Written as DNA, the CDR3 is TGTGCCAGCAGCTTTGAGGACTCTATAGATACGCAGTATTTT.

This clone is a singleton in its sample. This chain uses TRBV14 with TRBJ2-5; TRBD1 agrees at 8 bases. The V gene's germline CDR1 is SGHDN and CDR2 FVKESK. J was trimmed by 4 bases and V by 0 bases; bases with no gene match: 7. This CDR3 has 16 amino acids. The chain's CDR3 is CASSQDLQGTGETQYF. The CDR3 DNA is TGTGCCAGCAGCCAAGATCTCCAGGGGACAGGAGAGACCCAGTACTTC. The variable domain in full, with the rest retrieved from reference TRBV14 and TRBJ2-5, is EAGVTQFPSHSVIEKGQTVTLRCDPISGHDNLYWYRRVMGKEIKFLLHFVKESKQDESGMPNNRFLAERTGGTYSTLKVQPAELEDSGVYFCASSQDLQGTGETQYFGPGTRLLVL.

The chain combines TRBV2 with TRBJ1-4; TRBD1 aligns across 7 bases. Germline values: CDR1 SNHLY, CDR2 FYNNEI. The CDR3 is 15 amino acids. Trimming cost V 0 bases and J 7 bases; bases outside gene matches: 5. CDR3 bases: TGTGCCAGCAGTGAAGCGTCAGGGGGTGGTGAAAAACTGTTTTTT. This encodes CASSEASGGGEKLFF.

The chain recombines TRBV19 with TRBJ1-5; D remains unclear. V was trimmed by 0 bases and J by 0 bases, leaving 6 bases between them. Germline values: CDR1 LNHDA, CDR2 SQIVND (reference sequence). This CDR3 spans 15 amino acids. The CDR3 here is CASSIDGHSNQPQHF. CDR3 in DNA: TGTGCCAGTAGTATAGATGGGCATAGCAATCAGCCCCAGCATTTT.

The CDR3 sequence: CASSPRPGEQYF. The CDR3 DNA is TGTGCCAGCAGCCCCCGGCCGGGGGAGCAGTACTTC. V and J are TRBV9 and TRBJ2-7, with D possibly being TRBD2 (5 bases). Germline V gene sequence: CDR1 SGDLS, CDR2 YYNGEE. This CDR3 has 12 amino acids. V lost 4 bases, J lost 7 bases, and 12 bases lay in between.

The chain has TRBV13 and TRBJ1-1; 7 bases map to TRBD1. The CDR3 length is 14 residues. V shed 2 bases and J 1 base; nucleotides not matched to a gene: 1. CDR1 is PRHDT, CDR2 FYEKMQ, per germline (reference sequence). The CDR3: CASSLRQGNTEAFF. As DNA, the CDR3 is TGTGCCAGCAGCTTAAGACAGGGGAACACTGAAGCTTTCTTT.

This CDR3 reads CASSLSDRRGYTF. CDR3 nucleotide sequence: TGTGCCAGCAGTTTATCGGACAGGCGTGGCTACACCTTC. The V call is TRBV28, the J call TRBJ1-2, with TRBD1 matching over 7 bases. V lost 1 base and J lost 7; bases outside the gene matches: 3. The germline V gene has CDR1 MDHEN and CDR2 SYDVKM. The CDR3 has 13 residues.

This chain uses TRBV10-2 with TRBJ2-3; 7 nucleotides line up with TRBD1. The CDR3 is 15 residues long. Trimming at V came to 6 bases and at J to 0 bases, leaving 6 bases not matched to a gene. Germline V CDR1 and CDR2: WSHSY, SAAADI. The CDR3, as DNA: TGCGCCAGCAGGGTCGGGACAGTTAGCACAGATACGCAGTATTTT. Translation: CASRVGTVSTDTQYF.

J is TRBJ2-1 and V is TRBV4-3; D gene unclear. This CDR3 has 13 amino acids. Germline-derived CDR1 and CDR2 are LGHNA and YSLEER. V lost 4 bases and J lost 5, with 9 bases in between. The chain's CDR3 is CASSPHTNNEQFF. The CDR3 nucleotides are TGCGCCAGCAGCCCTCACACGAACAATGAGCAGTTCTTC.